One and the same sample provided the 14 T cell receptor beta chains below, sequenced in a study of shared clonotypes between healthy human individuals. TCRdb keeps only in-frame clones here, not all; method: immunoSEQ multiplex PCR. Here the sample spans 1,500,000 or so clones, around 98.5% being singletons. Sequencing was performed on naive CD4+ T cells sorted from blood. Subset denoted: CD45RA+ positively selected. These receptors were obtained from a man aged 25 to 40 in good health.

The chain uses TRBV25-1 and TRBJ1-1; D is perhaps TRBD1 (6 bases). The ends were cut back, 0 bases at V and 0 bases at J, with 17 bases in the middle. The CDR3 runs to 18 residues. In germline, CDR1 is MGHDK, CDR2 SYGVNS. The CDR3 region has the DNA TGTGCCAGCAGTGAATATGGTGGTGGGGGCCGCCTGAACACTGAAGCTTTCTTT. Amino acid sequence: CASSEYGGGGRLNTEAFF.

This clone was recorded once. In DNA, the CDR3 is TGTGCCTACGCGAGGGGAACAGGTGAAGAGACCCAGTACTTC. The encoded protein is CAYARGTGEETQYF. The chain couples TRBV30 to TRBJ2-5; D may be TRBD1 or TRBD2 (5 bases each). Germline lookup yields CDR1 GTSNPN and CDR2 SVGIG (reference sequence). V lost 7 bases, J lost 3 bases, and 18 bases lay in between. CDR3 length equals 14 residues.

This chain connects TRBV5-1 to TRBJ2-1, with no clear D. The CDR3 is 13 residues long. The germline V and J ends were trimmed by 3 bases and 8 bases, with 12 bases remaining between them. Germline V CDR1 and CDR2: SGHRS, YFSETQ. DNA for the CDR3: TGCGCCAGCAGCTCTGAGCTAGATCATGAGCAGTTCTTC. This gives the protein CASSSELDHEQFF.

A note on this clone: Other DNA sequences in this sample translate to the same CDR3. The rearrangement uses TRBV9 and TRBJ2-3, with a weak D call TRBD2 (6 bases). Germline loops: CDR1 SGDLS, CDR2 YYNGEE. This CDR3 is built from 15 residues. V dropped 0 bases and J dropped 1 base, with 9 bases sitting between them. The CDR3 DNA reads as TGTGCCAGCAGCGTAGTTAGCGGTCGCACAGATACGCAGTATTTT. Amino acid sequence: CASSVVSGRTDTQYF.

The chain is built from TRBV5-1 and TRBJ2-1; unclear D gene. Between the trimmed V and J ends, which lost 0 bases and 7 bases, there was a span of 17 bases. CDR3 length equals 16 residues. Germline V gene data show CDR1 as SGHRS and CDR2 as YFSETQ. The CDR3 DNA follows: TGCGCCAGCAGCTTGGTTGTAGTTTTCTTGGGAAATGAGCAGTTCTTC. Translating gives CASSLVVVFLGNEQFF.

Here the CDR3 reads CASRMDTPHEQYF. CDR3 nucleotide sequence: TGTGCCAGCAGGATGGATACCCCCCACGAGCAGTACTTC. The chain joins TRBV2 to TRBJ2-7; D not resolved. CDR3 length: 13 residues. Per the germline V gene, CDR1 is SNHLY and CDR2 is FYNNEI. V was shortened by 6 bases and J by 5 bases, with 14 bases between the two germline ends.

This chain joins TRBV5-1 and TRBJ2-1, with a tentative D call TRBD2 (6 bases). Germline V lookup: CDR1 SGHRS, CDR2 YFSETQ. V lost 0 bases and J lost 4, with 14 bases in between. The CDR3 runs to 16 residues. CDR3 bases: TGCGCCAGCAGCTTGGGTCTAGCGCACTTATACAATGAGCAGTTCTTC. It is translated as CASSLGLAHLYNEQFF.

This clone was observed a single time. The chain employs TRBV10-3 and TRBJ1-1; no firm D call. Germline V CDR1 and CDR2: ENHRY, SYGVKD. The V gene lost 6 bases and the J gene lost 1 base, with 15 bases spanning the gap. The CDR3 runs to 15 residues. In DNA form, the CDR3 reads TGTGCCATCAGGGATACCGGGATTACGAACACTGAAGCTTTCTTT. Its translation: CAIRDTGITNTEAFF.

This clone was found once. The genes are TRBV5-1 and TRBJ2-6, with D tentatively TRBD1 or TRBD2 (5 bases each). The CDR3 length is 18 residues. Germline V CDR1 and CDR2: SGHRS, YFSETQ. V lost 4 bases and J 0 bases, leaving 17 bases between the germline ends. The CDR3 loop reads CASSRDSARASGANVLTF. As DNA, the CDR3 is TGCGCCAGCAGCCGGGATTCGGCCAGGGCCTCTGGGGCCAACGTCCTGACTTTC.

This clone was seen a single time. This sequence joins TRBV18 and TRBJ2-5; D is uncertain. Germline V gene sequence: CDR1 KGHSH, CDR2 LQKENI. The CDR3 is made up of 13 amino acids. V lost 1 base and J 3 bases, leaving 6 bases between the germline ends. The chain's CDR3 is CASSPLSEETQYF. CDR3 nucleotides: TGTGCCAGCTCACCACTCTCGGAAGAGACCCAGTACTTC. Looking up the rest from reference TRBV18 and TRBJ2-5 gives the full variable domain: NAGVMQNPRHLVRRRGQEARLRCSPMKGHSHVYWYRQLPEEGLKFMVYLQKENIIDESGMPKERFSAEFPKEGPSILRIQQVVRGDSAAYFCASSPLSEETQYFGPGTRLLVL.

The chain joins TRBV9 to TRBJ1-2, with 7 bases lining up with TRBD1. Per the germline V gene, CDR1 is SGDLS and CDR2 is YYNGEE. The J segment lost 4 bases and the V segment lost 7 bases, leaving 7 bases of the junction unmatched. The CDR3 length is 13 residues. The CDR3 DNA sequence: TGTGCCAGCGGCCGACAGGGCCCCTATGGCTACACCTTC. It codes for CASGRQGPYGYTF.

The V call is TRBV6-6, the J call TRBJ2-7; 11 nucleotides line up with TRBD1. This CDR3 comprises 13 residues. Germline lookup yields CDR1 MNHNY and CDR2 SVGAGI (reference sequence). Germline trimming cut 7 bases from V and 3 bases from J; bases unmatched to any gene: 2. The CDR3 sequence: CASKGTGGYEQYF. CDR3 sequence (DNA): TGTGCCAGCAAAGGGACAGGGGGCTACGAGCAGTACTTC.

With regard to this clone: The identical CDR3 is also encoded by other nucleotide sequences in the sample. The chain combines TRBV5-1 with TRBJ2-1; a weak D match, TRBD1 (5 bases). This CDR3 region has 14 residues. Germline V gene data show CDR1 as SGHRS and CDR2 as YFSETQ. Deletions cut 1 base from V and 1 base from J, with 6 bases between. The chain's CDR3 is CASSLPGSYNEQFF. CDR3 coding DNA: TGCGCCAGCAGCTTGCCAGGGTCCTACAATGAGCAGTTCTTC.

CDR3 loop: CASSSSGRAGEQYF. In nucleotides, the CDR3 is TGTGCCAGCAGCTCTAGCGGGAGGGCCGGCGAGCAGTACTTC. V usage is TRBV27 and J usage is TRBJ2-7; TRBD2 matches 12 bases. The CDR3 is made up of 14 amino acids. With V trimmed by 6 bases and J by 6 bases, 6 bases remained unmatched. Per germline, CDR1 MNHEY and CDR2 SMNVEV (reference sequence).